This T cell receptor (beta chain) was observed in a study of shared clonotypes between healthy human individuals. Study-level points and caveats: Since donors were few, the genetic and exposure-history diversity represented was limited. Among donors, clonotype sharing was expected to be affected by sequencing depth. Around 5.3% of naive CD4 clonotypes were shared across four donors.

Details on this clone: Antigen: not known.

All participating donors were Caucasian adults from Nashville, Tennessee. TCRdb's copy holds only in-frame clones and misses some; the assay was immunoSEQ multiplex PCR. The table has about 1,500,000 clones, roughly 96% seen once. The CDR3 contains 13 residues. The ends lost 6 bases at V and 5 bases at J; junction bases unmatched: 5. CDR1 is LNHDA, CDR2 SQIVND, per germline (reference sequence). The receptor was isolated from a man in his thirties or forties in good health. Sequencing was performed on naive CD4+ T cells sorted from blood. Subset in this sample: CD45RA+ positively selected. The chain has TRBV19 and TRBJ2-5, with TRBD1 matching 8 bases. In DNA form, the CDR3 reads TGTGCCAGTAGAGACAACAGGGGGGAGACCCAGTACTTC. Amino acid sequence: CASRDNRGETQYF.